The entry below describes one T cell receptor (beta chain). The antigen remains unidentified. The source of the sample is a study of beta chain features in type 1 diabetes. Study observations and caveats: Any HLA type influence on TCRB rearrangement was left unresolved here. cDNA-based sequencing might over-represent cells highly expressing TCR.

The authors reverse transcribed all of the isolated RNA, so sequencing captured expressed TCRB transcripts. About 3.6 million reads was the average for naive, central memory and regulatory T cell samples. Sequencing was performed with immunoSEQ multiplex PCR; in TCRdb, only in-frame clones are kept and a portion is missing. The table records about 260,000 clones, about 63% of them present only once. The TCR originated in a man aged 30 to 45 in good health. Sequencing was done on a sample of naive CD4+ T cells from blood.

CDR3 in amino acids: CASSPKVETQYF. The CDR3 DNA reads as TGTGCCAGCAGCCCGAAGGTCGAGACCCAGTACTTC. This chain connects TRBV7-9 to TRBJ2-5; D unresolved. Germline V gene lookup returns CDR1 SEHNR and CDR2 FQNEAQ (reference sequence). V was pared by 5 bases and J by 5 bases, with 9 bases between. This CDR3 spans 12 amino acids.